This paragraph covers one TCR beta chain sequence. As handled by the study authors: Amplified reference gene primers provided the basis for estimating nucleated cell counts. The data were produced by immunoSEQ multiplex PCR, yet TCRdb's version contains in-frame clones alone and is incomplete. V, J and clone size were drawn from that table, and D and trimming were deduced from the DNA. Here the sample spans approximately 140,000 clones, about four fifths being singletons. This sample was included in a study of blood T cell repertoires in COVID-19. Study information: Samples came from the United States, Italy and Spain, spanning acute and convalescent COVID-19. The cDNA or gDNA used as material had been derived from T cells, B-cell-depleted T cells, or PBMCs.

This CDR3 is built from 14 residues. Germline-derived CDR1 and CDR2 are SGHDN and FVKESK. Trimming stripped 3 bases from V and 8 bases from J, with 16 bases between. The sample taken for sequencing was peripheral blood. This chain uses TRBV14 with TRBJ1-2; D is ambiguous. The origin of this receptor is a human donor with acute or convalescent COVID-19. The donor label of this sample is uncertain. This chain's CDR3 is CASSHLPRGGGYTF. The CDR3 bases are TGTGCCAGCAGCCACCTTCCTCGGGGAGGAGGCTACACCTTC.